This T cell receptor beta chain came from a study of early T cells in non-severe SARS-CoV-2 infection. As for the study in general: The authors sequenced bulk RNA from unsorted whole blood, leaving chains unpaired.

Individual cDNA molecules received unique molecular identifiers during library preparation. One entry per CDR3 protein results from TCRdb running MiXCR on the 5' RACE reads. The sample shows 84,000 or so distinct CDR3 sequences, 9% to 13% of them seen only once. Broader study findings: The study's VDJdb matching favored anti-spike CD8 responses and missed private and CD4 specificities.

The CDR3 is 15 residues long. Germline CDR1 and CDR2: DFQATT and SNEGSKA (reference sequence). V shed 6 bases and J 0 bases; nucleotides not matched to a gene: 8. About this clonotype itself: Antigen specificity is unknown.

V and J are TRBV20-1 and TRBJ2-4, with 7 bases aligning to TRBD1. Sequences were obtained from whole blood. The sequence was obtained from an adult who was a healthcare worker with PCR-confirmed SARS-CoV-2 infection or an uninfected control (not recorded which). CDR3 region: CSAVGTALAKNIQYF. The DNA of the CDR3 is TGCAGTGCGGTCGGGACAGCTCTAGCCAAAAACATTCAGTACTTC.